This T cell receptor beta chain was observed in a study of shared T cell receptors in the human thymus. CDR1 SGHNT and CDR2 YYREEE come from the germline V gene (reference sequence). V gave up 3 bases and J gave up 3 bases, with 20 bases separating them. The CDR3 has 17 amino acids. Data came from immunoSEQ multiplex PCR; TCRdb stores just in-frame clones and leaves some out. The sample has 600,000 or so clones, more than 75% seen once. This sample was shared with a second study, whose subject was human thymus T cells. In that study: Each of the donors was a healthy Finnish infant who was undergoing open corrective cardiac surgery for congenital heart defects. Corrective cardiac operations yielded the resected thymus tissue. V and J gene usage appeared biased in thymic and blood repertoires. Overlap was high between thymic repertoires from unrelated individuals, as reported in related research.

The sequenced sample was thymocytes. This TCR was sampled from a boy in the first two years of life with a congenital heart defect. The rearrangement uses TRBV5-4 and TRBJ2-3; the D gene is possibly TRBD2 (7 bases). The CDR3 DNA follows: TGTGCCAGCAGCTCCTGGGACTACTTAAGGGGGACAGATACGCAGTATTTT. Amino acid sequence: CASSSWDYLRGTDTQYF.